This is a list of T cell receptor beta chains from one sample in a study of cytomegalovirus exposure and HLA in healthy donors. Assay used: immunoSEQ multiplex PCR; TCRdb lists only in-frame clones, some missing. The data show some 100,000 clones, with about 79% seen just once and approximately 2% held by the top ten. Source material: PBMCs. The source of these receptors is a human donor in good health. Each CDR3 is given with its conserved first and last residue. A D gene is named only where the DNA matches it firmly. Clone size is given for some rows only: seen once, a few or many times, or a class if the clone is expanded.

d_call,v_call,j_call,clone_size,cdr3_nt,cdr3_aa
NA,TRBV30,TRBJ1-2,NA,TGTGCCCACGGCGGGGATTACTATGGCTACACCTTC,CAHGGDYYGYTF
NA,TRBV5-6,TRBJ2-3,NA,TGTGCCAGCAGCTTGGCTGGCACAGATACGCAGTATTTT,CASSLAGTDTQYF
TRBD2,TRBV4-2,TRBJ2-5,NA,TGTGCCAGCAGCCGAACTAGCGGGGATCAAGAGACCCAGTACTTC,CASSRTSGDQETQYF
TRBD1,TRBV29-1,TRBJ1-3,NA,TGCAGCGTCAGCTCGGGACAGGGGGCCGGAAACACCATATATTTT,CSVSSGQGAGNTIYF
NA,TRBV29-1,TRBJ2-1,NA,TGCAGCGTTCGGGACAATGAGCAGTTCTTC,CSVRDNEQFF
TRBD1,TRBV6-1,TRBJ1-2,NA,TGTGCCAGCAGTACCCTCGGACAGGGGGCCTCTGGCTACACCTTC,CASSTLGQGASGYTF
NA,TRBV15,TRBJ2-1,NA,TGTGCCACCAGCAGCGGTCGGTTCAATGAGCAGTTCTTC,CATSSGRFNEQFF
TRBD1,TRBV6-5,TRBJ1-2,NA,TGTGCCAGCAGTTACATGGGGACAGGGGTAAAGAGTGGCTACACCTTC,CASSYMGTGVKSGYTF
TRBD1,TRBV5-6,TRBJ2-3,NA,TGTGCCAGCAGCTTGTGGGACAGGGACATAGATACGCAGTATTTT,CASSLWDRDIDTQYF
NA,TRBV19,TRBJ1-2,NA,TGTGCCAGTAGTATAGTCGGACAGTTTGGCTACACCTTC,CASSIVGQFGYTF
TRBD2,TRBV27,TRBJ2-5,NA,TGTGCCAGCAGTTTATCGATAACCTCGGGACTAGCCGCGGAGACCCAGTACTTC,CASSLSITSGLAAETQYF
TRBD1,TRBV9,TRBJ2-6,NA,TGTGCCAGTGGGCGATGGGGACAGGGGGCCTCTGGGGCCAACGTCCTGACTTTC,CASGRWGQGASGANVLTF
TRBD1,TRBV5-1,TRBJ2-7,NA,TGCGCCAGCAGCTTGGATGGGCAGGGGGCTGGTGAGCAGTACTTC,CASSLDGQGAGEQYF
NA,TRBV7-3,TRBJ2-5,NA,TGTGCCAGCGGTCACAGCAATGGGGAGACCCAGTACTTC,CASGHSNGETQYF
NA,TRBV7-6,TRBJ1-6,NA,TGTGCCAGCAGCTTCAGTGCCCATAATTCACCCCTCCACTTT,CASSFSAHNSPLHF
TRBD1,TRBV27,TRBJ1-1,once,TGTGCCAGCCGAAGTATGGGACAGGGATTGGGTCAAGCTTTCTTT,CASRSMGQGLGQAFF
NA,TRBV20-1,TRBJ2-7,NA,TGCAGTGCAACGCGCTCCTACGAGCAGTACTTC,CSATRSYEQYF
NA,TRBV9,TRBJ1-2,NA,TGTGCCAGCAGCTTCTCCGGTGGCTACACCTTC,CASSFSGGYTF
NA,TRBV25-1,TRBJ2-7,NA,TGTGCCAGCAGTGAGATCGCCAGAGTGACATTTTCCTCCTACGAGCAGTACTTC,CASSEIARVTFSSYEQYF
NA,TRBV27,TRBJ1-2,NA,TGTGCCAGCAGTTCCGGGACATCCGACTATGGCTACACCTTC,CASSSGTSDYGYTF
TRBD1,TRBV28,TRBJ1-5,NA,TGTGCCAGCAGGCGACAGGGGGCCGGGACCCAGCCCCAGCATTTT,CASRRQGAGTQPQHF
NA,TRBV28,TRBJ1-2,NA,TGTGCCAGTATAAACAATGGTGGCTACACCTTC,CASINNGGYTF
TRBD2,TRBV9,TRBJ2-5,NA,TGTGCCAGCAGCGTAGCGGGGGCTAGCGGGAGGGCCGGGGAGACCCAGTACTTC,CASSVAGASGRAGETQYF
NA,TRBV2,TRBJ2-1,once,TGTGCCAGCAGTGAAACCGCCGTGAGTGAGCAGTTCTTC,CASSETAVSEQFF
NA,TRBV6-6,TRBJ2-3,NA,TGTGCCAGCACCTTCCTCGAGTCCGCTAATACGCAGTATTTT,CASTFLESANTQYF
TRBD1,TRBV28,TRBJ1-2,once,TGTGCCAGCAGTTCAAACAGGGGCTATGGCTACACCTTC,CASSSNRGYGYTF
TRBD2,TRBV27,TRBJ2-5,NA,TGTGCCAGCAGTCCGCTACTACTAGCGGGAAAAGAGACCCAGTACTTC,CASSPLLLAGKETQYF
NA,TRBV7-2,TRBJ1-5,NA,TGTGCCAGCAGCTTAGCGGGCACAGGGCTTAATCAGCCCCAGCATTTT,CASSLAGTGLNQPQHF
NA,TRBV27,TRBJ1-2,NA,TGTGCCAGCAGTTTATATGCGGGGGCGCTGGGCTACACCTTC,CASSLYAGALGYTF
NA,TRBV6-6,TRBJ1-4,NA,TGTGCCAGCATAGAATCCCAAGCTAATGAAAAACTGTTTTTT,CASIESQANEKLFF
TRBD2,TRBV6-7,TRBJ2-7,NA,TGTGCCAGCAGCCCCGGGGGGGGGACAACCTACGAGCAGTACTTC,CASSPGGGTTYEQYF
TRBD2,TRBV7-2,TRBJ2-7,NA,TGTGCCAGCAGCTTAATGTCGCTAGCGGGGGGGCATGAGCAGTACTTC,CASSLMSLAGGHEQYF
NA,TRBV5-1,TRBJ2-3,NA,TGCGCCAGCAGCTTGGTTTGGACTAGCACAGATACGCAGTATTTT,CASSLVWTSTDTQYF
NA,TRBV5-5,TRBJ1-1,NA,TGTGCCAGCAGCTTGGATTACACTCCAGGTGAAGCTTTCTTT,CASSLDYTPGEAFF
NA,TRBV27,TRBJ1-2,NA,TGTGCCAGCGGAAACAGGGTAGACTATGGCTACACCTTC,CASGNRVDYGYTF
NA,TRBV29-1,TRBJ2-3,NA,TGCAGCGTCTACTTAATAGATACGCAGTATTTT,CSVYLIDTQYF
NA,TRBV10-3,TRBJ2-2,NA,TGTGCCATCAGTGAGACGGGGGACCACACCGGGGAGCTGTTTTTT,CAISETGDHTGELFF
TRBD2,TRBV5-1,TRBJ2-7,NA,TGCGCCAGCAGCTTGGGGGTGGGACTAGCGGACTCCTACGAGCAGTACTTC,CASSLGVGLADSYEQYF
TRBD1,TRBV7-9,TRBJ2-7,NA,TGTGCCAGCAGCGCGGAGAACAGGGGCTCCTTGAGGGCCGAGCAGTACTTC,CASSAENRGSLRAEQYF
TRBD1,TRBV6-1,TRBJ1-1,few,TGTGCCAGCGTAAAACAGGGGTTGAACACTGAAGCTTTCTTT,CASVKQGLNTEAFF